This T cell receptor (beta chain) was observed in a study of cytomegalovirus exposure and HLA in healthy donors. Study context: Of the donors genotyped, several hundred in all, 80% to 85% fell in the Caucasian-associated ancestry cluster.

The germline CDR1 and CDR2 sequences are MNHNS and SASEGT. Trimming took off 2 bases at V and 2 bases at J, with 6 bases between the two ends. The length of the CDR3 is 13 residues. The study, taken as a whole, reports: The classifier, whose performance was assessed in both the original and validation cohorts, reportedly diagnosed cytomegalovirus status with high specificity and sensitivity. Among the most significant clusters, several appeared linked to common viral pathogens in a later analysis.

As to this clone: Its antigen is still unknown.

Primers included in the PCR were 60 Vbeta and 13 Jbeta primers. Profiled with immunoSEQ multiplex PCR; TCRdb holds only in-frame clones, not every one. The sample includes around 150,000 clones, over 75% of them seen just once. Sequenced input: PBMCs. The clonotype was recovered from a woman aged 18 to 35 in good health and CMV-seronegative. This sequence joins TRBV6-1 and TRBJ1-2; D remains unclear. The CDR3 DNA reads TGTGCCAGCAGTGAAAACAGCAACTATGGCTACACCTTC. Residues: CASSENSNYGYTF.